Each of the 10 T cell receptor beta chains below was sequenced from the same sample in a study of blood T cells in healthy people across ages. A J-beta primer mix and a sample-barcoded 5' primer were used in a second PCR of roughly 7 to 12 cycles. A single record per CDR3 protein comes from TCRdb applying MiXCR to the 5' RACE reads. The repertoire consists of 890,000 or so distinct CDR3 sequences, with under 80% occurring once and the leading ten covering about 27%. Sequencing used blood. These receptors originate from a young man in good health.

The V and J genes are TRBV6-5 and TRBJ1-2; D call uncertain. The CDR3 has 14 amino acids. V shed 6 bases and J shed 7 bases, with 18 bases lying between them. Germline loops: CDR1 MNHEY, CDR2 SVGAGI. DNA of the CDR3: TGTGCCAGCAGGGTCGGAAACTCAAGAGGTGGCTACACCTTC. This encodes CASRVGNSRGGYTF.

The chain has TRBV25-1 and TRBJ2-7; D uncertain. V lost 5 bases and J lost 2, with 7 bases in between. The CDR3 contains 12 residues. The germline gives CDR1 MGHDK, CDR2 SYGVNS. CDR3: CASSIWTYEQYF. The CDR3 DNA follows: TGTGCCAGCAGTATTTGGACCTACGAGCAGTACTTC.

This clonotype was picked up a small number of times. The gene calls are TRBV15 and TRBJ2-7; 8 nucleotides agree with TRBD2. The V segment lost 1 base and the J segment 5 bases; nucleotides outside the gene matches: 4. The CDR3 is made up of 14 amino acids. CDR1 is LNHNV and CDR2 is YYDKDF in the germline V gene (reference sequence). The CDR3 region is CATSRASGGHEQYF. The CDR3 nucleotides read TGTGCCACCAGCAGAGCCTCGGGGGGGCACGAGCAGTACTTC.

This clonotype has just a few counts. The chain has TRBV11-1 and TRBJ2-3, with D possibly being TRBD1 (5 bases). Germline V lookup: CDR1 SGHAT, CDR2 FQDESV (reference sequence). The V end lost 5 bases, the J end lost 1 base, and 10 bases lay between the germline ends. The length of the CDR3 is 14 residues. The CDR3 DNA reads as TGTGCCAGCAGCCCAGGGTTTGGCACAGATACGCAGTATTTT. Translation gives CASSPGFGTDTQYF. Combining the CDR3 with reference TRBV11-1 and TRBJ2-3 gives the whole variable domain EAEVAQSPRYKITEKSQAVAFWCDPISGHATLYWYRQILGQGPELLVQFQDESVVDDSQLPKDRFSAERLKGVDSTLKIQPAELGDSAMYLCASSPGFGTDTQYFGPGTRLTVL.

The rearrangement links TRBV7-9 to TRBJ2-5, with D unresolved. Per germline, CDR1 SEHNR and CDR2 FQNEAQ (reference sequence). The CDR3 sequence is 14 residues long. The ends were cut back, 5 bases at V and 2 bases at J, with 12 bases in the middle. CDR3 sequence reads: CASSIVSRQETQYF. The DNA of the CDR3 is TGTGCCAGCAGCATTGTGAGCAGACAAGAGACCCAGTACTTC.

The chain employs TRBV7-2 and TRBJ2-1, with a weak D call TRBD2 (6 bases). Trimming took off 5 bases at V and 1 base at J, with 18 bases between the two ends. The length of the CDR3 is 17 residues. Germline values: CDR1 SGHTA, CDR2 FQGNSA. CDR3 loop: CASSRRRDRWSYNEQFF. The CDR3 DNA follows: TGTGCCAGCAGCCGGAGGAGGGATCGGTGGTCCTACAATGAGCAGTTCTTC. The variable domain in full, completed from reference TRBV7-2 and TRBJ2-1, reads GAGVSQSPSNKVTEKGKDVELRCDPISGHTALYWYRQSLGQGLEFLIYFQGNSAPDKSGLPSDRFSAERTGGSVSTLTIQRTQQEDSAVYLCASSRRRDRWSYNEQFFGPGTRLTVL.

The chain couples TRBV2 to TRBJ1-6, with D perhaps matching TRBD1 (5 bases). This CDR3 spans 16 amino acids. Trimming pared 4 bases from V and 5 bases from J, leaving 15 bases between. CDR1 is SNHLY and CDR2 is FYNNEI in the germline V gene. CDR3 coding DNA: TGTGCCAGCAGTGTGGGGTCAGGGTACAATAATTCACCCCTCCACTTT. This translates into CASSVGSGYNNSPLHF.

Written as DNA, the CDR3 is TGCAGTGCTAAAGGACAGGGGGCCTACGAGCAGTACTTC. Its translation: CSAKGQGAYEQYF. The J gene is TRBJ2-7, the V gene TRBV20-1; 10 bases are a match to TRBD1. Trimming cost V 4 bases and J 2 bases; bases outside gene matches: 2. Germline CDR1 DFQATT, CDR2 SNEGSKA (reference sequence). This CDR3 contains 13 residues.

The rearrangement uses TRBV7-2 and TRBJ2-4; TRBD2 aligns across 9 bases. Germline CDR1 reads SGHTA; CDR2 reads FQGNSA. This CDR3 contains 16 residues. Trimming removed 1 base from V and 6 bases from J; junction bases left unmatched: 7. The CDR3 nucleotides are TGTGCCAGCAGCTTAGGGGTTAGCGGGGGCGCAAACATTCAGTACTTC. It yields the protein CASSLGVSGGANIQYF.

This rearrangement joins TRBV20-1 to TRBJ2-1; perhaps TRBD1 as D (6 bases). The DNA end is more similar to TRBJ2-7, so the J call may be wrong. CDR3 length: 13 amino acids. Looked up from germline, CDR1 is DFQATT and CDR2 is SNEGSKA (reference sequence). This CDR3 reads CSTTGSSYNEQYF. The CDR3 region has the DNA TGCAGCACTACAGGGAGCTCCTACAATGAGCAGTACTTC.